This T cell receptor beta chain was profiled in a study of tumor-infiltrating lymphocytes in localized non-small cell lung cancer. As for the study in general: Several tumor histologies, both smoking statuses, and some post-neoadjuvant chemotherapy samples were included.

This table comes from immunoSEQ multiplex PCR, and its TCRdb copy is limited to in-frame clones, with some not included. The repertoire has around 8,000 clones, approximately 60% of them found once; the top ten carry roughly 13%. Germline CDR1 is GTSNPN and CDR2 is SVGIG (reference sequence). The CDR3 is 16 residues long. Trimming cost V 3 bases and J 2 bases, with 20 bases left between them. V gene TRBV30 combines with J gene TRBJ2-7, with TRBD2 as a possible D gene (5 bases). The TCR was taken from a human donor with non-small cell lung cancer. Sequenced material: uninvolved lung tissue not adjacent to the tumor. CDR3 bases: TGTGCCTGGAGCCCCAAAGCCGGGCCGGGGACCTACGAGCAGTACTTC. Encoded protein: CAWSPKAGPGTYEQYF.